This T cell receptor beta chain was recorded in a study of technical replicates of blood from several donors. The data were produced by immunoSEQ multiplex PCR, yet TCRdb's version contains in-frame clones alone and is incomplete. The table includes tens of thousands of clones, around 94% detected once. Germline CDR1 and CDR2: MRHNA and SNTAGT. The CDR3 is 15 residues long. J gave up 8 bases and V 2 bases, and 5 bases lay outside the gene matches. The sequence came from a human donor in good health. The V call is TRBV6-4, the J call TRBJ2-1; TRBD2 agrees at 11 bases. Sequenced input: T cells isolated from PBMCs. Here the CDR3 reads CASSDRTSGSDEQFF. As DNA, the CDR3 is TGTGCCAGCAGTGACCGAACTAGCGGGAGCGATGAGCAGTTCTTC.